This T cell receptor (beta chain) was sequenced during a study of T cell repertoires in cytomegalovirus infection. Study-level information: Recently identified HLA-C-restricted CMV epitopes were among the peptides used. CMV infection and matching HLA type were both indicated by public TCR beta signatures. Study-level results: Frequencies of public TCR beta families were cumulated, and this identified carriers of CMV plus the relevant HLA. HLA-C-restricted CMV clonotypes gave the most frequent clonotype in two of eight donors.

V was pared by 2 bases and J by 4 bases, with 3 bases of the junction left unmatched. CDR1 and CDR2 from the germline V gene are MNHEY and SVGEGT. This CDR3 is built from 15 residues. Details on this clonotype: Antigen unknown.

TCRdb itself ran the reads through MiXCR, one entry per CDR3 protein. Among a few hundred thousand distinct CDR3 sequences listed, about 32% were seen once. Sample: cultured PBMCs, taken from culture after CMV antigen stimulation. V and J are TRBV6-2 or TRBV6-3 and TRBJ1-2; 11 bases line up with TRBD1. The sequence came from a human donor in good health (CMV status not recorded). Some clones in this sample may be carry-over from other donors' samples. The CDR3 spells CASSYTGTGGYGYTF. The CDR3 region has the DNA TGTGCCAGCAGTTACACTGGGACAGGGGGCTATGGCTACACCTTC.